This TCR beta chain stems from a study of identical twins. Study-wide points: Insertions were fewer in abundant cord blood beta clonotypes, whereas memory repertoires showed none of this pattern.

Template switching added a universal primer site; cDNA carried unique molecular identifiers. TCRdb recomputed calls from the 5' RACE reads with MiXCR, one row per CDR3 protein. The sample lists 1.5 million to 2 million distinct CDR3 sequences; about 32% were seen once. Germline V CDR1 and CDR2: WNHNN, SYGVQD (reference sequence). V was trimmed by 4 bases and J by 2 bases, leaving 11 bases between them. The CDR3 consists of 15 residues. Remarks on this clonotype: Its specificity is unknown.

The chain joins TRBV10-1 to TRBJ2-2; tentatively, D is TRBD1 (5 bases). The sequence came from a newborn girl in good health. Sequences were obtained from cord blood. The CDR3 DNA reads TGCGCCAGCAGTGTTTCAGGGTATAACACCGGGGAGCTGTTTTTT. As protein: CASSVSGYNTGELFF.